The 24 T cell receptor beta chains in this list originate from one sample, sequenced in a study of coeliac disease. The repertoire was sequenced with immunoSEQ multiplex PCR; TCRdb's copy has only in-frame clones and lacks some. This table holds some 2,400 clones, roughly two thirds found once. The material sequenced was intraepithelial lymphocytes from the gut. These TCRs come from a woman aged 70-85 years with celiac disease on a gluten-free diet.

This clone came up a few times. The chain recombines TRBV19 with TRBJ1-2; no firm D call. Looked up from germline, CDR1 is LNHDA and CDR2 is SQIVND (reference sequence). The CDR3 covers 14 residues. V gave up 8 bases and J gave up 4 bases, with 17 bases separating them. Written as DNA, the CDR3 is TGTGCCAGTTTGCGGGGTGAAGGGTTCTATGGCTACACCTTC. It encodes CASLRGEGFYGYTF.

J is TRBJ2-5 and V is TRBV4-1; the D gene is possibly TRBD2 (7 bases). With the DNA end fitting TRBJ2-7 better, the J assignment may be wrong. The CDR3 runs 18 residues. Germline CDR1 MGHRA, CDR2 YSYEKL. CDR3 nucleotide sequence: TGCGCCAGCAGCCAAGCCTGGGGGGGCGAGGGTTCCAGCTACGAGCAGTACTTC. Translating gives CASSQAWGGEGSSYEQYF.

This clone appeared once. The chain couples TRBV19 to TRBJ2-1; 10 bases fit TRBD2. Germline-derived CDR1 and CDR2 are LNHDA and SQIVND (reference sequence). Germline trimming cut 2 bases from V and 2 bases from J; bases unmatched to any gene: 3. The CDR3 is 16 amino acids. This chain's CDR3 is CASSISGRAPYNEQFF. As DNA, the CDR3 is TGTGCCAGTAGTATAAGCGGGAGGGCCCCCTACAATGAGCAGTTCTTC.

V is TRBV7-2 and J is TRBJ2-1, with 10 bases fitting TRBD2. The CDR3 has 17 residues. Germline CDR1 and CDR2: SGHTA and FQGNSA. The V gene end was trimmed by 1 base and the J gene end by 4 bases; junction bases not matched to a gene: 7. The CDR3 loop is CASSLGASGRRYNEQFF. For the CDR3, the DNA is TGTGCCAGCAGCTTAGGTGCTAGCGGGAGACGGTACAATGAGCAGTTCTTC.

A word on this clone: A junction boundary mismatches the germline segment, possibly from a read error. The chain couples TRBV5-1 to TRBJ2-1, with TRBD2 matching 12 bases. Germline V gene sequence: CDR1 SGHRS, CDR2 YFSETQ. This CDR3 has 16 amino acids. This CDR3 reads CASSPTSGSSYNEQFF. CDR3 in DNA: TGTGCCAGCAGCCCGACTAGCGGGAGCTCCTACAATGAGCAGTTCTTC.

CDR3 bases: TGCGCCAGCAGCTTTTCCGACGGGTACGAGCAGTACTTC. This encodes CASSFSDGYEQYF. The gene calls are TRBV5-1 and TRBJ2-7; the D is unclear. The length of the CDR3 is 13 residues. V gave up 2 bases and J gave up 4 bases, with 10 bases separating them. Germline loops: CDR1 SGHRS, CDR2 YFSETQ.

The gene calls are TRBV27 and TRBJ2-1; 11 positions agree with TRBD2. V shed 0 bases, J shed 7 bases, and the junction held 8 bases outside the gene matches. The CDR3 is 17 amino acids. CDR1 MNHEY and CDR2 SMNVEV come from the germline V gene (reference sequence). The CDR3 coding sequence is TGTGCCAGCAGTTTATCGATAGCGGGAGGGTTTGGGAATGAGCAGTTCTTC. Protein: CASSLSIAGGFGNEQFF.

In its sample, this clone ranks as large. The chain links TRBV5-6 to TRBJ1-5, with 7 bases fitting TRBD1. From germline, CDR1 is SGHDT and CDR2 YYEEEE. CDR3 length: 17 amino acids. After removal of 4 bases from V and 3 bases from J, the junction contained 13 bases not matched to a gene. The CDR3 nucleotides read TGTGCCAGCAGCAGACTTAACAGGGGTTATAACAATCAGCCCCAGCATTTT. This codes for CASSRLNRGYNNQPQHF.

The gene calls are TRBV5-1 and TRBJ2-5, with 10 bases aligning to TRBD2. The J call may be wrong; the DNA end is better matched by TRBJ2-7. In germline, CDR1 is SGHRS, CDR2 YFSETQ. The CDR3 consists of 18 residues. The CDR3 spells CASSLSTSGALLSYEQYF. The CDR3 region has the DNA TGCGCCAGCAGCTTGAGCACTAGCGGGGCACTACTTTCCTACGAGCAGTACTTC.

The rearrangement uses TRBV19 and TRBJ1-1; no firm D call. Germline-derived CDR1 and CDR2 are LNHDA and SQIVND (reference sequence). The CDR3 covers 13 residues. V lost 3 bases and J 1 base, leaving 6 bases between the germline ends. DNA of the CDR3: TGTGCCAGTAGTATTTCCCAGAACACTGAAGCTTTCTTT. It yields the protein CASSISQNTEAFF.

This clone was found a few times. The chain combines TRBV4-1 with TRBJ2-7; 11 nucleotides line up with TRBD1. This CDR3 spans 17 amino acids. CDR1 and CDR2 from the germline V gene are MGHRA and YSYEKL. The ends lost 3 bases at V and 4 bases at J; junction bases unmatched: 11. The chain's CDR3 is CASSHKIWTGGGYEQYF. In nucleotides, the CDR3 is TGCGCCAGCAGCCATAAGATATGGACAGGGGGCGGGTACGAGCAGTACTTC.

The V gene is TRBV5-5, the J gene TRBJ2-7; 7 positions agree with TRBD2. V trimming: 4 bases; J trimming: 5 bases; junction bases outside the gene matches: 12. The germline V gene has CDR1 SGHKS and CDR2 YYEKEE (reference sequence). The CDR3 has 15 residues. The CDR3 DNA follows: TGTGCCAGCAGCCCGCAGGGAGGGAGTTTCCACGAGCAGTACGTC. Protein: CASSPQGGSFHEQYV.

This clone is large. The chain uses TRBV4-2 and TRBJ2-7; D possibly corresponds to TRBD1 (6 bases). Between the trimmed V and J ends, which lost 4 bases and 3 bases, there was a span of 7 bases. There are 12 residues in the CDR3. CDR1 and CDR2 from the germline V gene are LGHNA and YNFKEQ. CDR3 protein: CASSLQGYEQYF. CDR3 nucleotide sequence: TGTGCCAGCAGCCTACAGGGCTACGAGCAGTACTTC.

This clone came up a few times. The chain couples TRBV11-3 to TRBJ2-1; D is uncertain. Germline V gene data show CDR1 as SGHNT and CDR2 as YENEEA. The CDR3 sequence is 14 residues long. V lost 5 bases to trimming and J lost 2 bases, with 10 bases between them. CDR3 protein: CASSPPVTYNEQFF. The CDR3 nucleotides are TGTGCCAGCAGCCCCCCCGTAACCTACAATGAGCAGTTCTTC.

The gene calls are TRBV18 and TRBJ2-7, with 8 bases identical to TRBD2. Trimming at V came to 3 bases and at J to 4 bases, leaving 5 bases not matched to a gene. Germline CDR1 reads KGHSH; CDR2 reads LQKENI. CDR3 length equals 14 residues. The chain's CDR3 is CASSPPGLGYEQYV. DNA for the CDR3: TGTGCCAGCTCACCCCCGGGACTAGGGTACGAGCAGTACGTC.

The chain links TRBV28 to TRBJ2-1; 7 bases align to TRBD1. The trim removed 3 bases at V and 4 bases at J, leaving 15 bases unmatched. The CDR3 spans 18 residues. Germline-derived CDR1 and CDR2 are MDHEN and SYDVKM. CDR3 sequence: CASSFLLRDSFGYNEQFF. The DNA for the CDR3 is TGTGCCAGCAGTTTTCTCCTCAGGGACAGTTTCGGTTACAATGAGCAGTTCTTC.

The chain is built from TRBV6-6 and TRBJ1-2; D unclear. There are 13 residues in the CDR3. With 0 bases removed from V and 5 bases from J, the gap between germline ends came to 7 bases. The germline gives CDR1 MNHNY, CDR2 SVGAGI (reference sequence). The DNA for the CDR3 is TGTGCCAGCAGTTACTCTCACGGGTATGGCTACACCTTC. Its protein is CASSYSHGYGYTF.

The chain has TRBV2 and TRBJ2-3; D is perhaps TRBD2 (5 bases). The CDR3 runs to 14 residues. CDR1 and CDR2 (germline): SNHLY, FYNNEI. V gave up 7 bases and J gave up 4 bases, with 15 bases separating them. The CDR3 sequence: CASIVGVRADTQYF. CDR3 bases: TGTGCCAGCATCGTGGGAGTTCGGGCAGATACGCAGTATTTT.

The chain uses TRBV10-3 and TRBJ1-2; possible D gene TRBD1, 6 bases. Germline CDR1 and CDR2: ENHRY and SYGVKD. The CDR3 runs to 14 residues. Trimming removed 2 bases from V and 8 bases from J, with 15 bases in between. CDR3 DNA sequence: TGTGCCATCAGTGAGGCGAGGGGGGGAGAGGGCTACACCTTC. Its translation: CAISEARGGEGYTF.

V and J are TRBV9 and TRBJ1-2; D call uncertain. V was clipped by 0 bases and J by 2 bases, with 14 bases between them. Germline V gene sequence: CDR1 SGDLS, CDR2 YYNGEE. The length of the CDR3 is 16 residues. The CDR3 DNA reads as TGTGCCAGCAGCGTAGGACCCACAGTTACCAACTATGGCTACACCTTC. Its protein is CASSVGPTVTNYGYTF.

This sequence joins TRBV19 and TRBJ2-2; 8 positions match TRBD1. The J segment lost 1 base and the V segment lost 4 bases, leaving 2 bases of the junction unmatched. Germline CDR1 is LNHDA and CDR2 is SQIVND (reference sequence). This CDR3 spans 15 amino acids. In DNA form, the CDR3 reads TGTGCCAGTAGTAGGGGGACAGGGAACACCGGGGAGCTGTTTTTT. It specifies CASSRGTGNTGELFF.

This clone was detected a few times. CDR3 region: CASSYPLGAGMSGNTIYF. In DNA form, the CDR3 reads TGTGCCAGCAGCTACCCCCTGGGGGCCGGGATGTCTGGAAACACCATATATTTT. The chain has TRBV7-6 and TRBJ1-3, with D possibly TRBD1 on 6 matching bases. The CDR3 runs 18 residues. Germline V CDR1 and CDR2: SGHVS, FNYEAQ. V was pared by 4 bases and J by 1 base, with 20 bases between.

V usage is TRBV7-8 and J usage is TRBJ1-6, with unresolved D. CDR1 and CDR2 (germline): SGHVS, FQNEAQ. V dropped 3 bases and J dropped 8 bases, with 17 bases sitting between them. This CDR3 is 16 amino acids long. In DNA, the CDR3 is TGTGCCAGCAGCTTGGTTAGGGTAACCGGGGATTCACCCCTCCACTTT. Translated, it gives CASSLVRVTGDSPLHF.

This clone was counted between two and nine times. The CDR3 is CASSSFGEKLFF. Here the CDR3 DNA reads TGTGCCAGCAGCTCTTTCGGGGAAAAACTGTTTTTT. This chain uses TRBV14 with TRBJ1-4; D is unclear. CDR3 length: 12 amino acids. Germline V CDR1 and CDR2: SGHDN, FVKESK. Trimming pared 5 bases from V and 8 bases from J, leaving 9 bases between.